These 9 T cell receptor beta chains share one sample of origin, sequenced in a study of blood T cell repertoires in COVID-19 (dated by TCRdb to the early 2020s). The library was built by means of the immunoSEQ multiplex PCR assay. Entries here come from immuneACCESS through TCRdb and include only in-frame sequences with V and J called. Some clones fail to appear in such tables; in the studies checked, an unresolved V gene covers under half of the shortfall, and the cause of the remainder is unknown. This sample has nearly 50,000 clones in its table, and about nine tenths of those were observed once. The ten largest clones capture around 2.6% of the sample. The source material was peripheral blood. These receptors all come from a woman over 75 with COVID-19, enrolled during active disease.

CDR3 DNA: TGTGCCAGCAGCGAACAGGGACGGGTTGAAAAACTGTTTTTT. It specifies CASSEQGRVEKLFF. The V call is TRBV5-8, the J call TRBJ1-4, with D possibly matching TRBD1 (6 bases). Germline V gene lookup returns CDR1 SGHTS and CDR2 YDEGEE. Deletions cut 4 bases from V and 7 bases from J, with 14 bases between. This CDR3 contains 14 residues.

The V gene is TRBV25-1, the J gene TRBJ1-1, with a tentative D call TRBD1 (5 bases). The CDR3 is made up of 14 amino acids. Germline loops: CDR1 MGHDK, CDR2 SYGVNS. The ends were cut back, 1 base at V and 7 bases at J, with 13 bases in the middle. CDR3 bases: TGTGCCAGCAGTGAATTGGGGGGTGCCTATGAAGCTTTCTTT. It translates to CASSELGGAYEAFF. Full variable domain (rest looked up from reference TRBV25-1 and TRBJ1-1): EADIYQTPRYLVIGTGKKITLECSQTMGHDKMYWYQQDPGMELHLIHYSYGVNSTEKGDLSSESTVSRIRTEHFPLTLESARPSHTSQYLCASSELGGAYEAFFGQGTRLTVV.

The chain employs TRBV12-3 or TRBV12-4 and TRBJ1-2; TRBD1 matches at 9 bases. This CDR3 is built from 13 residues. Trimming removed 6 bases from V and 4 bases from J; junction bases left unmatched: 3. CDR3: CASSSTGGYGYTF. The CDR3 region has the DNA TGTGCCAGCAGCTCGACAGGGGGCTATGGCTACACCTTC.

For this clone: One junction end disagrees with the germline gene, perhaps due to a read error. V and J are TRBV6-5 and TRBJ1-1, with 7 bases identical to TRBD1. Germline values: CDR1 MNHEY, CDR2 SVGAGI. The CDR3 has 13 amino acids. CDR3 amino acids: CASTYRGSTEAFF. The CDR3 bases are TGTGCCAGCACTTACAGGGGTTCCACTGAAGCTTTCTTT.

This clone is a singleton in its sample. The chain employs TRBV10-2 and TRBJ1-2; D unclear. Trimming shortened V by 2 bases and J by 4 bases, and 14 bases separated the two germline ends. Germline V lookup: CDR1 WSHSY, CDR2 SAAADI. CDR3 length: 15 amino acids. The CDR3, as DNA: TGCGCCAGCAGTGAGGTGGAGAGGGTCAGCTATGGCTACACCTTC. As protein: CASSEVERVSYGYTF.

V and J are TRBV2 and TRBJ2-3, with 12 bases identical to TRBD2. This CDR3 region has 21 residues. Germline CDR1 is SNHLY and CDR2 is FYNNEI. The V gene end was trimmed by 3 bases and the J gene end by 2 bases; junction bases not matched to a gene: 18. This CDR3 is CASSEEEAWIGLAGITDTQYF. The CDR3 DNA is TGTGCCAGCAGTGAGGAAGAGGCGTGGATTGGACTAGCGGGGATCACAGATACGCAGTATTTT.

The gene calls are TRBV28 and TRBJ1-5, with 7 bases fitting TRBD1. Germline V gene sequence: CDR1 MDHEN, CDR2 SYDVKM. This CDR3 has 16 residues. V shed 8 bases, J shed 2 bases, and the junction held 12 bases outside the gene matches. CDR3 region: CASGTAKEGGNQPQHF. CDR3 DNA sequence: TGTGCCAGCGGGACAGCTAAAGAAGGAGGCAATCAGCCCCAGCATTTT. The full variable domain, in which reference TRBV28 and TRBJ1-5 provide the parts outside the CDR3, is DVKVTQSSRYLVKRTGEKVFLECVQDMDHENMFWYRQDPGLGLRLIYFSYDVKMKEKGDIPEGYSVSREKKERFSLILESASTNQTSMYLCASGTAKEGGNQPQHFGDGTRLSIL.

In its sample, this clone was seen a few times. The rearrangement joins TRBV27 to TRBJ2-1; D may be TRBD2 (7 bases). CDR3 length equals 15 residues. Germline V gene sequence: CDR1 MNHEY, CDR2 SMNVEV (reference sequence). V gave up 7 bases and J gave up 1 base, with 14 bases separating them. The CDR3 protein is CASMGGRRSYNEQFF. CDR3 nucleotide sequence: TGTGCCAGCATGGGGGGGCGAAGGTCCTACAATGAGCAGTTCTTC.

This clone appeared a single time. The rearrangement joins TRBV5-1 to TRBJ1-6; tentatively, D is TRBD1 (5 bases). The germline gives CDR1 SGHRS, CDR2 YFSETQ. This CDR3 comprises 16 residues. Trimming cost V 1 base and J 3 bases, with 11 bases left between them. CDR3 sequence: CASSLNGHLYNSPLHF. DNA of the CDR3: TGCGCCAGCAGCTTGAATGGACACCTCTATAATTCACCCCTCCACTTT.